Here is one T cell receptor beta chain with its context. Its specificity is not known. Profiling relied on immunoSEQ multiplex PCR, and the TCRdb table lists in-frame clones only, not all of them. Among 250,000 or so clones listed, around 88% were seen once. The treatment denotes: some 19 received Ad26.COV2.S at low or high dose, single or two shots; about 5 received placebo; per-sample allocation not given. Following the first vaccine or placebo injection, samples were taken on day 63. An Ad26 vector was used to express Wuhan-strain SARS-CoV-2 spike as the vaccine. The CDR3 extends over 11 amino acids. Germline V gene sequence: CDR1 DFQATT, CDR2 SNEGSKA (reference sequence). The ends were cut back, 5 bases at V and 7 bases at J, with 9 bases in the middle. This entry comes from a study of Ad26.COV2.S vaccination and SARS-CoV-2 variants. Study-wide findings and caveats: Higher spike-specific TCR breadth was found in vaccine recipients than in placebo recipients. Possible underestimation of total T cell responses by the TCR breadth and depth analyses was noted.

This specimen was peripheral blood, taken in a trial of Ad26.COV2.S vaccine versus placebo. The chain joins TRBV20-1 to TRBJ2-1, with D unresolved. This TCR was recovered from a person aged 18-60 years who received the Ad26.COV2.S COVID-19 vaccine or a placebo. CDR3 DNA: TGCAGTGCTCCAACTAAAAATGAGCAGTTCTTC. This gives the protein CSAPTKNEQFF.